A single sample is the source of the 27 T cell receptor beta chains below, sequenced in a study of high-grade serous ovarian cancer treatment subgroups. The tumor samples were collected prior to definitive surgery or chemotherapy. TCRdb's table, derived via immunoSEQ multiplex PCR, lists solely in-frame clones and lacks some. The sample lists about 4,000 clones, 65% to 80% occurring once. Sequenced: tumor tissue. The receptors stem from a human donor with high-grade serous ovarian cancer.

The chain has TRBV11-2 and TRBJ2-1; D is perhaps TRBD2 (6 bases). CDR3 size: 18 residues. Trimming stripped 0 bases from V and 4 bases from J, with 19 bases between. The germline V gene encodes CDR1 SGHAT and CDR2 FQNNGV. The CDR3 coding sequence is TGTGCCAGCAGCTTAGACATCAGGGCGGGGATCCCTTACAATGAGCAGTTCTTC. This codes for CASSLDIRAGIPYNEQFF.

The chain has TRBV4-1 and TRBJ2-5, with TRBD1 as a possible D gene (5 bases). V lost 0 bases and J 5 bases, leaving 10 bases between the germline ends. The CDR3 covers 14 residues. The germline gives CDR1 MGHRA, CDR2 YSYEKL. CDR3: CASSQDQGWETQYF. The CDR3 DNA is TGCGCCAGCAGCCAAGATCAGGGCTGGGAGACCCAGTACTTC.

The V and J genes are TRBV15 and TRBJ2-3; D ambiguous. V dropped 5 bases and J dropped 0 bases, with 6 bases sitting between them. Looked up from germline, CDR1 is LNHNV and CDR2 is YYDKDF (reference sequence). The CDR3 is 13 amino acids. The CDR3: CATSLMSTDTQYF. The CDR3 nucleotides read TGTGCCACCAGCCTTATGAGCACAGATACGCAGTATTTT.

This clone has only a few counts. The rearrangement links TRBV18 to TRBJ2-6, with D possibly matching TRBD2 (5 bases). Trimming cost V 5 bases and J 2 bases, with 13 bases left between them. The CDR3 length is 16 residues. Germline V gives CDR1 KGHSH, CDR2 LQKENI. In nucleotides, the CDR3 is TGTGCCAGCTCAGGACTGCCCCCCCCTGGGGCCAACGTCCTGACTTTC. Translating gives CASSGLPPPGANVLTF.

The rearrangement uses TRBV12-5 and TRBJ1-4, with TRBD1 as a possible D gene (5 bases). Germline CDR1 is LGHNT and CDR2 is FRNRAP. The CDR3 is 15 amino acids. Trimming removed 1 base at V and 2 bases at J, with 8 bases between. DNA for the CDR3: TGTGCTAGTGGTTTGGACCAGGGCACTAATGAAAAACTGTTTTTT. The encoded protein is CASGLDQGTNEKLFF.

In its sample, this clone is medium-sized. CDR3 protein: CASSADVLANYGYTF. The CDR3 DNA is TGTGCCAGCAGCGCCGACGTCCTAGCTAACTATGGCTACACCTTC. The chain couples TRBV9 to TRBJ1-2, with D hard to call. CDR3 size: 15 residues. The germline gives CDR1 SGDLS, CDR2 YYNGEE. Trimming left V 3 bases short and J 0 bases short, with 12 bases between.

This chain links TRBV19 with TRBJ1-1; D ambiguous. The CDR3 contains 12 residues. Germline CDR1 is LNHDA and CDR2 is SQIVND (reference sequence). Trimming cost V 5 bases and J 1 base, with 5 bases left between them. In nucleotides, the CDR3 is TGTGCCAGTAGTTCCAGGAACACTGAAGCTTTCTTT. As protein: CASSSRNTEAFF.

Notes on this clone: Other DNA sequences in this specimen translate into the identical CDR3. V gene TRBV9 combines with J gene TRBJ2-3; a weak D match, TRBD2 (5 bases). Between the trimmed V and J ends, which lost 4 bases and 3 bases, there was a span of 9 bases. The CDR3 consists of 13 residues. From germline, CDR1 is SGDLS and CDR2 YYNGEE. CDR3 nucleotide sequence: TGTGCCAGCAGCCCCTGGAGGACAGATACGCAGTATTTT. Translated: CASSPWRTDTQYF.

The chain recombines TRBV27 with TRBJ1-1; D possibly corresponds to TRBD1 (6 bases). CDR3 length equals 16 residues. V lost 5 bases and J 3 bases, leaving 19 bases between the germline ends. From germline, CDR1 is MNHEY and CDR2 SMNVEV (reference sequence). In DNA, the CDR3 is TGTGCCAGCAGTCTCCGCCCGGTAGGGGGGGACACTGAAGCTTTCTTT. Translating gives CASSLRPVGGDTEAFF.

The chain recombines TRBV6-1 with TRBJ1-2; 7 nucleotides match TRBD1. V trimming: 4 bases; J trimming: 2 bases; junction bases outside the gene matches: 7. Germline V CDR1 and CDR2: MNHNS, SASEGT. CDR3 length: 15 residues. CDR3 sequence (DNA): TGTGCCAGCAGTGTAGGGGCAGGGGGGAACTATGGCTACACCTTC. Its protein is CASSVGAGGNYGYTF.

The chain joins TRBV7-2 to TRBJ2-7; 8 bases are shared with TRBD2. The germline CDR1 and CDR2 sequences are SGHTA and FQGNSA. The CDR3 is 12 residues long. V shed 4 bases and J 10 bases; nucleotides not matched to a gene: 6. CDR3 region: CASSSIAGTQYF. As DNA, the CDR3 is TGTGCCAGCAGCTCAATAGCGGGGACTCAGTACTTC.

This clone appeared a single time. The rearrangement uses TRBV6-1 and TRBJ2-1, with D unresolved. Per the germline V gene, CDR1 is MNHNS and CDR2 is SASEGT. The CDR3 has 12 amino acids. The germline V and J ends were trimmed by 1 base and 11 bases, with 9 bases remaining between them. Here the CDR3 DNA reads TGTGCCAGCAGTGAAGGAGGAATACAGCAGTTCTTC. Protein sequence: CASSEGGIQQFF.

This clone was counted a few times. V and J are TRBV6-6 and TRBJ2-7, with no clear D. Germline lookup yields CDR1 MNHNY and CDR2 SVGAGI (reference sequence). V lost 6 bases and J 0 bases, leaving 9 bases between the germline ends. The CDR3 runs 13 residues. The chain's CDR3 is CASSRMSSYEQYF. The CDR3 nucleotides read TGTGCCAGCAGCCGGATGAGCTCCTACGAGCAGTACTTC.

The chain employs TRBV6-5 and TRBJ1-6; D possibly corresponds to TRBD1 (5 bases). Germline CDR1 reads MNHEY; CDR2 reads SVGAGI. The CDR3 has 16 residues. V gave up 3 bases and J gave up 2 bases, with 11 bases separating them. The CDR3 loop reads CASSYSGVTYNSPLHF. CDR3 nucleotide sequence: TGTGCCAGCAGTTATTCGGGGGTTACCTATAATTCACCCCTCCACTTT.

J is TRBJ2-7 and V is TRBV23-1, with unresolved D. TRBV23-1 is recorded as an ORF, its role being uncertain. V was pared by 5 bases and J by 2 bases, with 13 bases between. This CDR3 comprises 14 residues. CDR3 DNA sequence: TGCGCCAGCAGTACTTCCCACAGACCCTACGAGCAGTACTTC. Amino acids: CASSTSHRPYEQYF.

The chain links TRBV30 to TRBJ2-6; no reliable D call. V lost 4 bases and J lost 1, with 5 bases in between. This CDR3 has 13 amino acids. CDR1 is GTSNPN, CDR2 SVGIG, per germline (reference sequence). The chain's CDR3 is CAWTTSGANVLTF. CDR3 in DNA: TGTGCCTGGACAACTTCTGGGGCCAACGTCCTGACTTTC.

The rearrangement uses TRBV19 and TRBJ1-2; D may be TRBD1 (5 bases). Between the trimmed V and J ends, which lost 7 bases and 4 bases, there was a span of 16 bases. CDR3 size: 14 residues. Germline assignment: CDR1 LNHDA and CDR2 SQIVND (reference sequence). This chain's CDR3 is CASNKDWDRYGYTF. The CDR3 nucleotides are TGTGCCAGTAACAAGGACTGGGACCGCTATGGCTACACCTTC.

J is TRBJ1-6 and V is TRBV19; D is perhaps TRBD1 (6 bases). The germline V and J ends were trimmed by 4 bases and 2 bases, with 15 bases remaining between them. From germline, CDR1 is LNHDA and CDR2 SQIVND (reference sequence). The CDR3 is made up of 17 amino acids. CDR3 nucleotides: TGTGCCAGTAGTAACATACAGGGACAAGCCTATAATTCACCCCTCCACTTT. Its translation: CASSNIQGQAYNSPLHF.

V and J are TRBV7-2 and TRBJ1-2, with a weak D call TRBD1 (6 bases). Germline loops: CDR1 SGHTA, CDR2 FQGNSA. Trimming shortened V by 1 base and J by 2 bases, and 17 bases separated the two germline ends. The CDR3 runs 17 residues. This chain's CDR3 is CASSLEGERGINYGYTF. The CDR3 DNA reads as TGTGCCAGCAGCTTAGAGGGCGAGAGGGGGATAAACTATGGCTACACCTTC.

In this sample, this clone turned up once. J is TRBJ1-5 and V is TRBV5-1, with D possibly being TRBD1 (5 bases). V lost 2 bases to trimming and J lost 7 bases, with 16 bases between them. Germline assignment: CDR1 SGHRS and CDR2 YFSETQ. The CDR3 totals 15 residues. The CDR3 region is CASSLSGIGGQPQHF. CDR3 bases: TGCGCCAGCAGCTTATCAGGGATCGGGGGACAGCCCCAGCATTTT. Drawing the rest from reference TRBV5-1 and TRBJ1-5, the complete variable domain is KAGVTQTPRYLIKTRGQQVTLSCSPISGHRSVSWYQQTPGQGLQFLFEYFSETQRNKGNFPGRFSGRQFSNSRSEMNVSTLELGDSALYLCASSLSGIGGQPQHFGDGTRLSIL.

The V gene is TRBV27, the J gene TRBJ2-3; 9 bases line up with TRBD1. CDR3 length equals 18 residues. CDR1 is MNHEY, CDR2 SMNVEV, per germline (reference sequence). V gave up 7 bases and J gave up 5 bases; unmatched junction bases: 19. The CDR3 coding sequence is TGTGCCAGCACCAACAACCCCGGGGACAGGGTGCCAATAGATACGCAGTATTTT. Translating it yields CASTNNPGDRVPIDTQYF.

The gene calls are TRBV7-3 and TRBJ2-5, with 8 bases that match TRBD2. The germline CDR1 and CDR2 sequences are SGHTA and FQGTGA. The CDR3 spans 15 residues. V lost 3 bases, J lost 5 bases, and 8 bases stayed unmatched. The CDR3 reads CASSFSGLGVETQYF. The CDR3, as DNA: TGTGCCAGCAGCTTCTCGGGACTAGGAGTGGAGACCCAGTACTTC.

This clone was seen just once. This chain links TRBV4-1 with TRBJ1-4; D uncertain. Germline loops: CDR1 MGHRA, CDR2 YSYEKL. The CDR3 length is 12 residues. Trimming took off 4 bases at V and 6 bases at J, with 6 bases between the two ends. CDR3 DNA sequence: TGCGCCAGCAGCCGGGCTGATGAAAAACTGTTTTTT. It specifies CASSRADEKLFF.

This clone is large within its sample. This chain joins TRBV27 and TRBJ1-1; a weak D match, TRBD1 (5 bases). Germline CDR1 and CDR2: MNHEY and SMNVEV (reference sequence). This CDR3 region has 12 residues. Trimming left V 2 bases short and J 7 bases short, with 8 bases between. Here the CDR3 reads CASSLAGREAFF. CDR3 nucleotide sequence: TGTGCCAGCAGTTTAGCAGGGCGTGAAGCTTTCTTT.

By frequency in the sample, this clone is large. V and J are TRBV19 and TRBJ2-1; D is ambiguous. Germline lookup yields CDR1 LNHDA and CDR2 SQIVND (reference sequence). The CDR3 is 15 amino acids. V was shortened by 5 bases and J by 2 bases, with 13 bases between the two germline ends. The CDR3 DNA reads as TGTGCCAGTAGTGTGACATCTGGGGCCTACAATGAGCAGTTCTTC. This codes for CASSVTSGAYNEQFF.

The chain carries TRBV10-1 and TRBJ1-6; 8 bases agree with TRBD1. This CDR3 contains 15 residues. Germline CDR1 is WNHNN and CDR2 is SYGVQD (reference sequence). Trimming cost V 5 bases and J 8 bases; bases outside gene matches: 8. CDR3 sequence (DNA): TGCGCCAGCAGTCCCGGACAGGGTAAGGATTCACCCCTCCACTTT. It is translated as CASSPGQGKDSPLHF.

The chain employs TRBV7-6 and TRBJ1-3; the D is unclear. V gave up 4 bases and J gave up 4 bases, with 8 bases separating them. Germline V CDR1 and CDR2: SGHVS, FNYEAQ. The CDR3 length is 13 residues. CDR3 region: CASSSYPGNTIYF. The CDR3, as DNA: TGTGCCAGCAGCTCATATCCCGGAAACACCATATATTTT.